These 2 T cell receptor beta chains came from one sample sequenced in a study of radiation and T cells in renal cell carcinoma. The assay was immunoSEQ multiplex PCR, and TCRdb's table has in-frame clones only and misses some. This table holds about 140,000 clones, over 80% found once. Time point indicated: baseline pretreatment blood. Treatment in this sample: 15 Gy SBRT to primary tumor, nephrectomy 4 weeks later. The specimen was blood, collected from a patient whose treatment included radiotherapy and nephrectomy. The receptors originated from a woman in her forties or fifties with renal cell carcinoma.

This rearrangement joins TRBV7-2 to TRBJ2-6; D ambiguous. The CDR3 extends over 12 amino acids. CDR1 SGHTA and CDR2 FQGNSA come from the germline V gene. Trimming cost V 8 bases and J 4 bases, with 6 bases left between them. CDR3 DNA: TGTGCCAGCCGGCTCGGGGCCAACGTCCTGACTTTC. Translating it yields CASRLGANVLTF.

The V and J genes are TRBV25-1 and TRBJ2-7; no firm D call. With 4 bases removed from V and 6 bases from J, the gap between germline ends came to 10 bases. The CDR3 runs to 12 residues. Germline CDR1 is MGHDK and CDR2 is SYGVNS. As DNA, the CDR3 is TGTGCCAGCAGTGGAGGCCCGCCCGAGCAGTACTTC. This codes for CASSGGPPEQYF.